Sequencing of this T cell receptor beta chain was carried out in a study of OX40 agonist ivuxolimab in advanced cancers. About the research overall: A mean age of 60 years, range about 20 to 85, was recorded, and around 85% were male. Findings and caveats of the study: Expanded clones belonging to CD8+ T cells outnumbered, on average, those of CD4+.

Germline loops: CDR1 SGHRS, CDR2 YFSETQ. This CDR3 contains 14 residues. The V and J ends lost 1 base and 4 bases respectively, with 11 bases between them. If patients had autoimmune disease history or systemic immunosuppression, they were excluded. About this clone: Its antigen is not identified.

Profiling relied on immunoSEQ multiplex PCR, and the TCRdb table lists in-frame clones only, not all of them. The data show about 61,000 clones, about 88% seen once. The sample in question was CD4+ or CD8+ T cells sorted from blood, obtained in a trial of the OX40 agonist ivuxolimab. The chain links TRBV5-1 to TRBJ2-5; TRBD1 or TRBD2 may be the D gene (6 bases each). This TCR was recovered from an adult with an advanced solid tumor such as melanoma, head and neck, liver or kidney cancer. The CDR3 DNA reads as TGCGCCAGCAGCTTGTCCGGGGGCAGAGAGACCCAGTACTTC. Translation gives CASSLSGGRETQYF.